Sequencing of this T cell receptor (beta chain) was carried out in a study of beta chain features in type 1 diabetes (dated by TCRdb to the late 2010s). At the level of the whole study: Patients and healthy donors did not differ in mean age, gender distribution, total cell number or subset yield. Across all samples, around 99 million sorted cells were examined, and cell number per subset correlated strongly with RNA yield. The study compared TCRB repertoires of sorted circulating CD4+ T cell subsets between recently diagnosed type 1 diabetes patients and matched healthy donors. Regulatory and stem cell-like memory subsets were obtained from only 8 patients and roughly eight healthy donors, while naive and central memory subsets were obtained from all 28 donors.

On this clone itself: No cognate antigen has been identified for it. The input lacks base qualities; no much larger clone sits a single base away.

From the cysteine through the phenylalanine, the CDR3 covers 15 amino acids. The kept DNA is CDR3 alone, 45 bases in frame from the first base. The germline V and J ends show losses of 3 bases and 7 bases respectively, and no gene match explains 11 bases of the junction. CDR1 is given as SGHTA and CDR2 as FQGNSA, both from the germline V gene. Beyond this particular receptor, the publication reports: Because cDNA was sequenced instead of genomic DNA, activated cells with high expression could be over-represented, although the groups did not differ in activation or CD3 levels. Fewer insertions and more nucleotide deletions at VDJ recombination sites were observed in patients with type 1 diabetes, implying thymic rearrangement abnormalities. Naive, central memory and regulatory TCRB repertoires appeared to be more alike among patients than among healthy donors. Type 1 diabetes patients showed a moderate but significant shortening of TCRB CDR3 length in all four CD4+ subsets. HLA sub-analyses involved small numbers of individuals, so any influence of HLA type on TCRB rearrangement remained unresolved. PCR may preferentially amplify shorter templates, but because patient and control samples were amplified and corrected together, any resulting skew would affect both groups equally.

Each donor gave one peripheral blood draw, roughly 120 mL on average, collected into heparinised tubes. A BD FACSAria II was used to sort naive, central memory, regulatory and stem cell-like memory CD4+ T cells with a panel that included CD45RO, CCR7, CD25, CD127, CD95 and CD27. All sorted populations exceeded 98% purity. PBMCs were isolated immediately by Lymphoprep density gradient centrifugation and stained directly without culture. Samples were stained and sorted in pairs, with one healthy donor and one patient per experiment, so that batch effects were minimized. The entire isolated RNA was reverse transcribed using the High Capacity cDNA Reverse Transcription Kit, and thus expressed TCRB transcripts were sequenced. Stem cell-like memory T cell samples underwent survey-depth immunoSEQ sequencing, averaging about 1.01 million total reads per sample. Sorted cells were lysed in RLT buffer and RNA was extracted with DNase-treated RNeasy Micro or Mini kits, depending on cell number. Each cell subset was processed separately to prevent cross-contamination, with patient and healthy donor samples processed together. Using the immunoSEQ multiplex PCR, TCRB sequences were amplified from cDNA into 87-bp fragments spanning the CDR3 region. Amplicons were sequenced on the Illumina HiSeq platform. Per the authors' processing: PCR bias was computationally corrected using synthetic template baselines, reads within Hamming distance 2 were collapsed, and singletons that could not be merged were discarded. By aligning reads against IMGT, V, D and J genes, CDR3 length, and insertions or deletions at six rearrangement sites were assigned. Within each subset, clonotype counts were normalized to the number of sorted cells before true diversity and Gini coefficients were calculated with the tcR R package. The overlap coefficient, calculated on TCRB nucleotide sequences, was used to quantify repertoire sharing. The clones in this table, taken by TCRdb from immuneACCESS, are in-frame only. Not every clone is retained; where verified, under half of the shortfall comes from an unresolved V gene, and the cause of the rest is unknown. D and trimming come from the DNA, and the V and J calls and clone size come from that table. In all, the sample holds 50,000 or so clones, and roughly 40% of those were seen once. The leading ten clones occupy over 0.1% of the sample.

The rearrangement combines TRBV7-2 with TRBJ2-5; 7 central nucleotides agree with TRBD2. The sequenced sample consisted of stem cell memory CD4+ T cells from blood. Interpreted using the paper, the cell subset or site label stands for: stem cell-like memory CD4+ T cells. The origin of this receptor is a man younger than 40 with type 1 diabetes. For the CDR3, the sequence is CASSFGLAAGGTQYF. In nucleotides, the sequence is TGTGCCAGCAGCTTTGGCCTAGCGGCCGGGGGGACCCAGTACTTC.